Listed below are T cell receptor beta chains from one sample, sequenced in a study of persistence of HIV-infected CD4 T cells. The data were produced by immunoSEQ multiplex PCR, yet TCRdb's version contains in-frame clones alone and is incomplete. The data contain about 43,000 clones, more than 70% of them singletons. Antigens of these TCRs are unknown. Material: CD4+ T cells sorted from PBMCs after approximately 20-hour stimulation, obtained from a patient who received antiretroviral therapy. These receptors were obtained from an adult man with HIV who was CMV-seropositive. CDR3s include the opening cysteine and the closing phenylalanine or tryptophan. The order of the fields is J gene, V gene, D gene, CDR3 protein. A D gene is named only where the DNA matches it firmly.

>TRBJ1-6|TRBV5-1|TRBD1
CASSTGTGNSPLHF
>TRBJ2-2|TRBV18|TRBD2
CASSPPGLAGATGELFF
>TRBJ1-4|TRBV29-1|-
CSVEKGGSRKLFF
>TRBJ1-5|TRBV7-6|-
CASSLGGPNQPQHF
>TRBJ1-2|TRBV19|-
CASSSGLLYGYTF
>TRBJ1-1|TRBV12-3/TRBV12-4|-
CASSIPGFSGAFF
>TRBJ2-7|TRBV28|-
CASSSGSYEQYF
>TRBJ2-7|TRBV12-3/TRBV12-4|-
CASSFDSPREQYF
>TRBJ1-6|TRBV14|-
CASSLANSPLHF
>TRBJ1-4|TRBV18|-
CASSPGESRLNEKLFF
>TRBJ2-4|TRBV6-1|-
CASSEASRNIQYF
>TRBJ2-2|TRBV28|TRBD1
CASSIGTGGTGELFF
>TRBJ1-5|TRBV4-1|-
CASSLYTGGQPQHF
>TRBJ2-7|TRBV18|-
CASSNNYEQYF
>TRBJ1-5|TRBV10-3|-
CAISDRVNQPQHF
>TRBJ2-7|TRBV7-9|-
CASSLDRIYEQYF
>TRBJ1-4|TRBV5-8|-
CASPPPYSNEKLFF
>TRBJ2-3|TRBV5-1|-
CASSLAGVQTDTQYF
>TRBJ1-5|TRBV28|-
CASSTSRGWQPQHF
>TRBJ2-2|TRBV28|TRBD1
CASSLRQGARGELFF
>TRBJ2-1|TRBV6-1|-
CASSEGLGVRFF
>TRBJ2-2|TRBV3-1/TRBV3-2|TRBD2
CASSRTSGGYTGELFF
>TRBJ1-1|TRBV7-8|-
CASSLAPVNTEAFF
>TRBJ1-6|TRBV5-5|-
CASSLGDPGPYSPLHF
>TRBJ2-3|TRBV27|-
CASSRGVGTDTQYF
>TRBJ1-4|TRBV12-5|-
CASGLYEKLFF
>TRBJ2-2|TRBV11-2|-
CASSLPPPAGGRAGELFF
>TRBJ2-2|TRBV5-6|-
CASSFERNTGELFF
>TRBJ1-2|TRBV21-1|-
CASSKTGDYGYTF
>TRBJ1-2|TRBV28|-
CASSPPDRNNYGYTF
>TRBJ1-4|TRBV5-4|-
CASSSDTTIIF
>TRBJ1-1|TRBV18|-
CASSPPLIHLLYTEAFF
>TRBJ2-2|TRBV11-2|-
CASTPNERLNTGELFF
>TRBJ1-2|TRBV2|TRBD1
CASTGQGAYGYTF
>TRBJ2-2|TRBV29-1|-
CSAMASLYTGELFF